The 8 T cell receptor beta chains reported below all come from one sample, sequenced in a study of blood T cell repertoires in COVID-19. TCRdb keeps only in-frame clones here, not all; method: immunoSEQ multiplex PCR. Found here are about 160,000 clones, roughly nine tenths of them singletons; the top ten hold around 15%. Sequencing was performed on peripheral blood. These TCRs come from a man aged 18 to 35 with COVID-19, enrolled during active disease.

This chain connects TRBV11-3 to TRBJ1-1; D is unresolved. The CDR3 contains 13 residues. Germline-derived CDR1 and CDR2 are SGHNT and YENEEA. V dropped 5 bases and J dropped 2 bases, with 9 bases sitting between them. The CDR3 DNA follows: TGTGCCAGCAGCACGGCGGTCAACACTGAAGCTTTCTTT. It yields the protein CASSTAVNTEAFF.

The rearrangement links TRBV7-6 to TRBJ2-1; TRBD1 matches at 8 bases. The CDR3 consists of 14 residues. V shed 5 bases, J shed 3 bases, and the junction held 3 bases outside the gene matches. Germline-derived CDR1 and CDR2 are SGHVS and FNYEAQ. CDR3 amino acids: CASSRGTGYNEQFF. CDR3 DNA sequence: TGTGCCAGCAGCCGAGGGACAGGCTACAATGAGCAGTTCTTC.

In this sample, this clone turned up once. The chain combines TRBV11-3 with TRBJ2-1; TRBD2 agrees at 11 bases. The length of the CDR3 is 15 residues. The germline gives CDR1 SGHNT, CDR2 YENEEA. The junction had 4 bases not matched to a gene; V was cut back by 5 bases and J by 4 bases. CDR3 protein: CASSVSGRGYNEQFF. CDR3 DNA: TGTGCCAGCAGCGTTAGCGGGAGGGGATACAATGAGCAGTTCTTC.

This sequence joins TRBV6-2 or TRBV6-3 and TRBJ2-7, with TRBD2 identical over 12 bases. V was pared by 2 bases and J by 6 bases, with 8 bases of the junction left unmatched. The CDR3 has 16 residues. Germline V gives CDR1 MNHEY, CDR2 SVGEGT. The CDR3 is CASSYLLTSGSSEQYF. CDR3 DNA: TGTGCCAGCAGTTACCTCCTGACTAGCGGGAGCAGCGAGCAGTACTTC.

To note about this clone: The junction differs from germline at one of its ends, possibly a read error. The chain uses TRBV3-1 (or the pseudogene TRBV3-2) and TRBJ1-4, with TRBD1 matching 7 bases. The length of the CDR3 is 15 residues. Per germline, CDR1 LGHDT and CDR2 YNNKEL (reference sequence). The CDR3 protein is CASSQWGTESEKLLF. The CDR3, as DNA: TGTGCCAGCAGCCAATGGGGGACAGAAAGTGAAAAACTGCTTTTT.

The chain has TRBV7-2 and TRBJ2-7; 7 bases agree with TRBD2. The CDR3 totals 14 residues. Per germline, CDR1 SGHTA and CDR2 FQGNSA. Trimming took 0 bases from V and 3 from J; bases not matched to a gene: 2. CDR3 amino acids: CASSLAGGDYEQYF. CDR3 DNA: TGTGCCAGCAGCTTAGCGGGAGGGGACTACGAGCAGTACTTC.

This sequence joins TRBV9 and TRBJ2-5, with D possibly being TRBD2 (6 bases). The CDR3 length is 13 residues. Germline V lookup: CDR1 SGDLS, CDR2 YYNGEE. V was cut by 0 bases and J by 5 bases, with 8 bases left in between. The DNA of the CDR3 is TGTGCCAGCAGCGTAGGCGGGACGGAGACCCAGTACTTC. Translation: CASSVGGTETQYF.

The genes are TRBV29-1 and TRBJ2-7; 8 nucleotides align to TRBD1. CDR1 is SQVTM, CDR2 ANQGSEA, per germline. This CDR3 comprises 13 residues. J lost 7 bases, V lost 7 bases, and 12 bases had no gene match. The CDR3 sequence is CSAKDRELAEQYF. The DNA of the CDR3 is TGCAGCGCCAAGGACAGGGAGCTCGCGGAGCAGTACTTC.